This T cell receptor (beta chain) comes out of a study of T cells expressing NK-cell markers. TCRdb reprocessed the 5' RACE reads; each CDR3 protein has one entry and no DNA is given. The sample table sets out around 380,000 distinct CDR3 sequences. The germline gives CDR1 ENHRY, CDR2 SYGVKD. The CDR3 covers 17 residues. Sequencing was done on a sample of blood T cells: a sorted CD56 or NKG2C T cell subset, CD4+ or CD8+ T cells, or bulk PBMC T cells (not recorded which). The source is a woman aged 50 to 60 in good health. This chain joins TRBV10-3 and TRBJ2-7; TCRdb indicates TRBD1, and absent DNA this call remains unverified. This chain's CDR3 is CAISGPGTESGVGEQYF.